What follows describes a single TCR beta chain. These data originate in a study of blood T cells in healthy people across ages. Alongside a J-beta primer mix, a sample-barcoded 5' primer served in a second PCR lasting roughly 6 to 11 cycles. MiXCR, applied by TCRdb to the 5' RACE reads, yields one record per CDR3 protein. The table lists about a million distinct CDR3 sequences, about 51% of them singletons. The sequenced material came from blood. The clonotype was recovered from a woman aged 60-75 years in good health.

CDR3 sequence reads: CASSLVDERSSYEQYF. CDR3 nucleotides: TGTGCCAGCAGCTTAGTAGATGAGCGGTCCTCCTACGAGCAGTACTTC. The chain employs TRBV7-2 and TRBJ2-7; D is perhaps TRBD2 (5 bases). Trimming removed 1 base at V and 0 bases at J, with 13 bases between. CDR3 length: 16 residues. Germline V gene data show CDR1 as SGHTA and CDR2 as FQGNSA.